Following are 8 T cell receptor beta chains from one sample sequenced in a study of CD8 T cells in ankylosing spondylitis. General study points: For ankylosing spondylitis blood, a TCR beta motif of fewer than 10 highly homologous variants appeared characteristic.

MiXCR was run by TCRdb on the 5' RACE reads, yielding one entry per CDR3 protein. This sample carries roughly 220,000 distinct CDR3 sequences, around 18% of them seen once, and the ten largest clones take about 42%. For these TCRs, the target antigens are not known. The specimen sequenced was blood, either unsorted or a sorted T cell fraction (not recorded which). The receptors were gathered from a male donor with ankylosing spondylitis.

The CDR3 DNA reads TGCAGTGCAGGACAGGGGTCAGCCACTGAAGCTTTCTTT. Translating it yields CSAGQGSATEAFF. J is TRBJ1-1 and V is TRBV20-1; the match to TRBD1 covers 9 bases. Unmatched junction bases numbered 6, after V lost 6 bases and J lost 4 bases. This CDR3 has 13 amino acids. Germline CDR1 DFQATT, CDR2 SNEGSKA (reference sequence).

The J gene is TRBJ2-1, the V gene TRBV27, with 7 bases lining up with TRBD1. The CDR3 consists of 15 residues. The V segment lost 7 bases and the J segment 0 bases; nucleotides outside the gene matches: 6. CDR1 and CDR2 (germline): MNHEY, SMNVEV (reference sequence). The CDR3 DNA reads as TGTGCCAGCATAAAGGGGGCTAGCTCCTACAATGAGCAGTTCTTC. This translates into CASIKGASSYNEQFF.

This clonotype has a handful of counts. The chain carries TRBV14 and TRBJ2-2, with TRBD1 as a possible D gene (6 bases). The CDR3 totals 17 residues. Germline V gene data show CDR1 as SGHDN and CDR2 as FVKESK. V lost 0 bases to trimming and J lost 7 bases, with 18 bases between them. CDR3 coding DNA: TGTGCCAGCAGCCAAGATCCGGGAACAGGGATGGACGGGGAGCTGTTTTTT. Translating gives CASSQDPGTGMDGELFF. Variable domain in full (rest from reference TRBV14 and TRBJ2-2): EAGVTQFPSHSVIEKGQTVTLRCDPISGHDNLYWYRRVMGKEIKFLLHFVKESKQDESGMPNNRFLAERTGGTYSTLKVQPAELEDSGVYFCASSQDPGTGMDGELFFGEGSRLTVL.

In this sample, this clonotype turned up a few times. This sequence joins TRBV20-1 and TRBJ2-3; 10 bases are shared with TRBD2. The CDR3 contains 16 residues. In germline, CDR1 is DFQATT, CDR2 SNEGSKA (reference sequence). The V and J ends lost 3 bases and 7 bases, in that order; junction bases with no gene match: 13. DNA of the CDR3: TGCAGTGCTAGCGATCTCCTAGCGGGGGAGGTGTATACGCAGTATTTT. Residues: CSASDLLAGEVYTQYF.

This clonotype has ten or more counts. CDR3 sequence reads: CSARDLPFREENTEAFF. CDR3 nucleotides: TGCAGTGCTAGAGATCTACCCTTCCGGGAAGAAAACACTGAAGCTTTCTTT. The rearrangement links TRBV20-1 to TRBJ1-1; D call uncertain. Trimming left V 0 bases short and J 2 bases short, with 19 bases between. Germline CDR1 DFQATT, CDR2 SNEGSKA (reference sequence). This CDR3 region has 17 residues.

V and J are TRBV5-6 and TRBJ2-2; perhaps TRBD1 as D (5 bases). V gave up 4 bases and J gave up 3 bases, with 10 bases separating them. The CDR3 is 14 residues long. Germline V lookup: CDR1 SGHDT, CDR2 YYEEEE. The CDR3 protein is CASSLRQYTGELFF. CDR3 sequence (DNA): TGTGCCAGCAGCCTGAGACAGTACACCGGGGAGCTGTTTTTT.

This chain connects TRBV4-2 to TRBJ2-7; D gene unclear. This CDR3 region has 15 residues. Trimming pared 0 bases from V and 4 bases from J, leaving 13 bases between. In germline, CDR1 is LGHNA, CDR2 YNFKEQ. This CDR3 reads CASSQDNSQIYEQYF. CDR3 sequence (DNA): TGTGCCAGCAGCCAAGATAATTCCCAGATATACGAGCAGTACTTC.

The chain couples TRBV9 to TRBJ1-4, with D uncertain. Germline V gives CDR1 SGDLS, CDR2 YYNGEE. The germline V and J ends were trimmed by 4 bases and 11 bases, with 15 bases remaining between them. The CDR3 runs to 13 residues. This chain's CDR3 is CASSPPVMGKLFF. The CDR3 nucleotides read TGTGCCAGCAGCCCCCCCGTAATGGGGAAACTGTTTTTT.